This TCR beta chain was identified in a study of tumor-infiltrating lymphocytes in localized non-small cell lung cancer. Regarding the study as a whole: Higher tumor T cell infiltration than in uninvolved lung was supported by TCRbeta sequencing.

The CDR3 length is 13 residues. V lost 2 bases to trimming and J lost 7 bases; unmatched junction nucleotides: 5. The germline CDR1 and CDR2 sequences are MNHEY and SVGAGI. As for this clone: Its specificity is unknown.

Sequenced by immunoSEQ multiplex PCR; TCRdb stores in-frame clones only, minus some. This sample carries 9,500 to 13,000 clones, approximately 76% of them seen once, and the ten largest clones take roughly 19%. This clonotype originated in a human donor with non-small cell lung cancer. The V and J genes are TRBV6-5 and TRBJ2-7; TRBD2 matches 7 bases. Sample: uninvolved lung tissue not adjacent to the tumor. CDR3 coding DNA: TGTGCCAGCAGTTACCTCGGACTAGGGGAGCAGTACTTC. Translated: CASSYLGLGEQYF.